The text below deals with one T cell receptor beta chain. The sample holds other DNA sequences that translate to the same CDR3. The CDR3 has 16 amino acids. The V gene end was trimmed by 4 bases and the J gene end by 1 base; junction bases not matched to a gene: 7. Germline V lookup: CDR1 SGHRS, CDR2 YFSETQ. TCRdb's table, derived via immunoSEQ multiplex PCR, lists solely in-frame clones and lacks some. The table has more than 200,000 clones, about 85% seen once. These data come from a study of blood T cell repertoires in COVID-19. The origin of this receptor is an elderly woman with acute or convalescent COVID-19. The chain recombines TRBV5-1 with TRBJ2-3; 9 nucleotides agree with TRBD1. Material for sequencing was peripheral blood. CDR3 in DNA: TGCGCCAGCAGCCCGGGGACAGGGTCGGGCACAGATACGCAGTATTTT. This codes for CASSPGTGSGTDTQYF.